This is a list of T cell receptor beta chains from one sample in a study of T cell repertoires in cytomegalovirus infection. A single record per CDR3 protein comes from TCRdb applying MiXCR to the reads. The profile covers about 140,000 distinct CDR3 sequences, with roughly 6% appearing a single time and around 17% taken by the ten largest. The sequenced sample was PBMCs. The receptors shown here come from a human donor in good health (CMV status not recorded). Some clones in this sample may be carry-over from other donors' samples. CDR3s include the opening cysteine and the closing phenylalanine or tryptophan. The D gene is left open where the match is weak. Expanded clones get a size class; other rows say once, few or many, or leave the size out.

cdr3_nt cdr3_aa clone_size d_call j_call v_call
TGTGCCAGCAGCCACGAAGGGAGGACGCAGTATTTT CASSHEGRTQYF - - TRBJ2-3 TRBV7-3
TGTGCCAGCAGCCAGGATGGGGACAGCTCTGGAAACACCATATATTTT CASSQDGDSSGNTIYF - TRBD1 TRBJ1-3 TRBV4-2
TGTGCCAGCAGCTCGTGGGCTGGGGCCAACGTCCTGACTTTC CASSSWAGANVLTF many - TRBJ2-6 TRBV6-2/TRBV6-3
TGTGCCAGCAGGGTACAGGGGCCGAACACTGAAGCTTTCTTT CASRVQGPNTEAFF many TRBD1 TRBJ1-1 TRBV28
TGTGCCAGCACCAGGGGTTGGGATCAGCCCCAGCATTTT CASTRGWDQPQHF many - TRBJ1-5 TRBV2
TGTGCCATCAGTGAGAGTGGATTGACAGGGCAACAGCCCCAGCATTTT CAISESGLTGQQPQHF - TRBD1 TRBJ1-5 TRBV10-3
TGTGCCAGTAGTAATGAGAGGGGAGCCCCTCGGGGGACCCAGTACTTC CASSNERGAPRGTQYF - - TRBJ2-5 TRBV19
TGTGCCAGCAGCTCCCGACAGGGGGGAAACACCATATATTTT CASSSRQGGNTIYF many TRBD1 TRBJ1-3 TRBV7-6
TGCAGTGCTAGAGAAACAGATCGGGAAGCTTTCTTT CSARETDREAFF - - TRBJ1-1 TRBV20-1
TGTGCCAGCAGATGGGGAGTGGGCACAGATACGCAGTATTTT CASRWGVGTDTQYF many - TRBJ2-3 TRBV5-5
TGTGCCAGCAGTTTAGACAGGGGGTATGAGCAGTTCTTC CASSLDRGYEQFF many TRBD1 TRBJ2-1 TRBV28
TGTGCCAGCAGCTCCGCGGGGACTGGGGAGACCCAGTACTTC CASSSAGTGETQYF - - TRBJ2-5 TRBV5-4
TGTGCCAGCAGTTTCAGGGGGCCGGGGTACCAAGAGACCCAGTACTTC CASSFRGPGYQETQYF many TRBD1 TRBJ2-5 TRBV28
TGTGCCAGCAGATCCCTTATGGGGGCCGCCTACGAGCAGTACTTC CASRSLMGAAYEQYF many - TRBJ2-7 TRBV7-2
TGTGCCAGCAGCCAAGACTTGACAGATACGCAGTATTTT CASSQDLTDTQYF - - TRBJ2-3 TRBV14
TGCAGTGCTAGAGAGTGGCGAGCGGGGGGATGGAATGAGCAGTTCTTC CSAREWRAGGWNEQFF few TRBD2 TRBJ2-1 TRBV20-1
TGTGCCAGCAGCTTGACAGGGAAGGACAATGAGCAGTTCTTC CASSLTGKDNEQFF - TRBD1 TRBJ2-1 TRBV7-9
TGTGCCAGCAGCCTTCCGGGACACGAAAAACTGTTTTTT CASSLPGHEKLFF many - TRBJ1-4 TRBV7-9
TGCAGTGCTAGGAAGCACGTCCAAGAGACCCAGTACTTC CSARKHVQETQYF few - TRBJ2-5 TRBV20-1
TGCAGTGCCCATAAGAGCTCCTACGAGCAGTACTTC CSAHKSSYEQYF many - TRBJ2-7 TRBV20-1
TGTGCCATCAGTGAGTCCTCCTGGGACAGGGGGATCACAGATACGCAGTATTTT CAISESSWDRGITDTQYF - TRBD1 TRBJ2-3 TRBV10-3
TGTGCCAGCAGTTTACCCGAGTCCGGGGAGCTGTTTTTT CASSLPESGELFF many - TRBJ2-2 TRBV28
TGTGCCAGCAGTTACCTAAATACCCGACAGGGCCGTTTACAAGCTTTCTTT CASSYLNTRQGRLQAFF few TRBD1 TRBJ1-1 TRBV6-2/TRBV6-3
TGTGCCAGCAGCTTAGCAACAGGGACTAATGGCTACACCTTC CASSLATGTNGYTF - - TRBJ1-2 TRBV7-2
TGTGCCAGCTCACCAGAGGGGCGAGGGACCCAGTACTTC CASSPEGRGTQYF few - TRBJ2-5 TRBV18
TGTGCCAGCCGCCCCCTCGGACACCAGAACACTGAAGCTTTCTTT CASRPLGHQNTEAFF - - TRBJ1-1 TRBV7-9
TGTGCCAGCAGTCCCCGGGGCCCTAAGGGTAATGAAAAACTGTTTTTT CASSPRGPKGNEKLFF few - TRBJ1-4 TRBV28
TGTGCCAGCAGGTCAGGGGGGGTCTCCTACGAGCAGTACTTC CASRSGGVSYEQYF many - TRBJ2-7 TRBV7-2
TGCAGTGCTAGGCGGGGACTAGCGGGGGGCTACAATGAGCAGTTCTTC CSARRGLAGGYNEQFF many TRBD2 TRBJ2-1 TRBV20-1
TGTGCCAGTATGATCGGCGGGGGACTCTACAATGAGCAGTTCTTC CASMIGGGLYNEQFF many TRBD2 TRBJ2-1 TRBV19
TGTGCCAGCAGAGACCGGGACACAATCTACGAGCAGTACTTC CASRDRDTIYEQYF many - TRBJ2-7 TRBV2
TGTGCCAGCAGCTTCGGGGACGGGACCCAGTACTTC CASSFGDGTQYF many - TRBJ2-5 TRBV7-6
TGTGCCAGCAGCGGAACTAATGAAAAACTGTTTTTT CASSGTNEKLFF - - TRBJ1-4 TRBV6-2/TRBV6-3
TGTGCCAGCAGCTTAGCGGGGGGCACGCAAGAGACCCAGTACTTC CASSLAGGTQETQYF few - TRBJ2-5 TRBV7-8
TGTGCCAGCAGTTTAGGGGGGCCGAAAGAAGCTTTCTTT CASSLGGPKEAFF many - TRBJ1-1 TRBV12-3/TRBV12-4
TGTGCCACCCAGACAGGGGTAAAATATGGCTACACCTTC CATQTGVKYGYTF many TRBD1 TRBJ1-2 TRBV7-3
TGTGCCAGCAGCTTAGGATCTCAAGAGACCCAGTACTTC CASSLGSQETQYF many - TRBJ2-5 TRBV7-2
TGTGCCAGCAGTTACGGAGCGGGGGGAGAGCAGTTCTTC CASSYGAGGEQFF - TRBD2 TRBJ2-1 TRBV6-6
TGCGCCAGCAGCCAAGTTAGCGGAGTTGGAGAGACCCAGTACTTC CASSQVSGVGETQYF many - TRBJ2-5 TRBV4-3
TGTGCCAGCAGGGGCGGGGGACAGGGGGCGAATGAGCAGTTCTTC CASRGGGQGANEQFF many TRBD1 TRBJ2-1 TRBV28
TGTGCCAGCAGCTTTAAACTACTAGCGGGGGTAAGGGGACACGAGCAGTACTTC CASSFKLLAGVRGHEQYF many TRBD2 TRBJ2-7 TRBV7-2
TGTGCCAGCAGCACTGGGACAGGGGGATCGTTTGGCTACACCTTC CASSTGTGGSFGYTF many TRBD1 TRBJ1-2 TRBV7-2
TGTGCCAGCAGTTTATCTAGTCCTCCGGACAGTTATGGCTACACCTTC CASSLSSPPDSYGYTF many - TRBJ1-2 TRBV12-3/TRBV12-4
TGTGCCAGCAGCCCTAAAGCTTTAGCAGATACGCAGTATTTT CASSPKALADTQYF many - TRBJ2-3 TRBV5-6
TGTGCCAGCTCACCCGACAGGGCCCAGCAGCCCCAGCATTTT CASSPDRAQQPQHF few TRBD1 TRBJ1-5 TRBV18
TGTGCCAGCAGTCGTGGGACCTGGGGAACTACGGCCAAAAACATTCAGTACTTC CASSRGTWGTTAKNIQYF many - TRBJ2-4 TRBV6-5
TGTGCCAGCAGCTTAGCCGGACTGCTCATGAAGCAGTTCTTC CASSLAGLLMKQFF - - TRBJ2-1 TRBV7-6
TGTGCCAGCAGCCGTTCAGGGTGGGGAAGCAATCAGCCCCAGCATTTT CASSRSGWGSNQPQHF many - TRBJ1-5 TRBV7-8
TGTGCCAGCAGCTTAGAGGCCGGGACGGCCTCCTACGAGCAGTACTTC CASSLEAGTASYEQYF many - TRBJ2-7 TRBV7-2
TGTGCCAGCACTGAGAACAGTCTGAACACTGAAGCTTTCTTT CASTENSLNTEAFF few - TRBJ1-1 TRBV6-6
TGTGCCAGCAGCTTAGTTACCGGCTGGATGAACACTGAAGCTTTCTTT CASSLVTGWMNTEAFF many - TRBJ1-1 TRBV7-8
TGTGCCAGCAGCTTACTTTACGAGCAGTACTTC CASSLLYEQYF many - TRBJ2-7 TRBV7-2
TGTGCCAGCAGCTTTACCGGGACAGGGCGGGAGACCCAGTACTTC CASSFTGTGRETQYF many TRBD1 TRBJ2-5 TRBV7-8